This TCR beta chain came from a study of blood T cells in healthy people across ages. Study context: Per every two T cells, about one barcoded beta molecule was captured by template switching. Study conclusions and caveats: A greater number of naive CD4+ cells and higher diversity distinguished long-lived donors from aged donors.

The V end lost 4 bases, the J end lost 2 bases, and 24 bases lay between the germline ends. From germline, CDR1 is KGHDR and CDR2 SFDVKD. The CDR3 loop spans 19 amino acids. Through a sample-barcoded 5' primer and a J-beta primer mix, a second PCR was run for roughly 6 to 11 cycles. One entry per CDR3 protein, called by TCRdb with MiXCR from the 5' RACE reads. Of some 1.8 million distinct CDR3 sequences listed, roughly two fifths are singletons. This clonotype was seen a handful of times. Its antigen is undetermined. The chain uses TRBV24-1 and TRBJ2-3; perhaps TRBD2 as D (5 bases). The TCR sequence derives from a human donor in good health. Source material: blood. The CDR3 protein is CATSDPFYRAGTFTDTQYF. The CDR3 DNA sequence: TGTGCCACCAGTGACCCATTTTATCGCGCGGGCACCTTCACAGATACGCAGTATTTT.